A single sample gave rise to the 25 T cell receptor beta chains below, sequenced in a study of blood T cells in healthy people across ages (dated by TCRdb to 2015 to 2017). The library came from 5' RACE. The data were produced on an Illumina HiSeq 2500. A second PCR of about 7 to 12 cycles was run with a J-beta primer mix and a sample-barcoded 5' primer. TCRdb cleaned the public reads at Q25 with fastp, built clones with MiXCR and kept in-frame beta chains. Each record represents a unique CDR3 protein, reported with the most common genes and DNA among its rows. Recorded for this sample are over a million distinct CDR3 sequences; around 27% of them occurred a single time. Around 0.75% of the sample belongs to the ten largest clones. This sample was shared with a second study, whose subject was T cells of mothers and their children.

The sample was blood. The receptors originated from a girl aged 2-10 years in good health.

The J gene is TRBJ2-5, the V gene TRBV2; a weak D match, TRBD2 (6 bases). The CDR3 consists of 15 residues. The V and J ends lost 9 bases and 5 bases respectively, with 22 bases between them. Germline V lookup: CDR1 SNHLY, CDR2 FYNNEI. The DNA of the CDR3 is TGTGCCAGTAGGCTCGAAGCGGGCGGTGGGGAGACCCAGTACTTC. This encodes CASRLEAGGGETQYF.

The chain has TRBV2 and TRBJ2-5; no definite D call. Per the germline V gene, CDR1 is SNHLY and CDR2 is FYNNEI. V lost 7 bases, J lost 2 bases, and 14 bases lay in between. This CDR3 is 14 amino acids long. CDR3 sequence (DNA): TGTGCCAGCACCTATTCGGACGGTCAAGAGACCCAGTACTTC. This translates into CASTYSDGQETQYF.

This chain uses TRBV15 with TRBJ2-3, with D possibly TRBD2 on 6 matching bases. CDR1 is LNHNV and CDR2 is YYDKDF in the germline V gene (reference sequence). Trimming took 4 bases from V and 2 from J, leaving 19 bases between them. The CDR3 runs 17 residues. CDR3 amino acids: CATSMDLGGTNTDTQYF. Written as DNA, the CDR3 is TGTGCCACCAGCATGGACTTGGGGGGAACCAACACAGATACGCAGTATTTT.

Comment on this clonotype: Mismatch with germline at one junction end may stem from a read error. The rearrangement uses TRBV3-1 and TRBJ1-2; a possible D gene is TRBD1 (6 bases). The germline CDR1 and CDR2 sequences are LGHDT and YNNKEL (reference sequence). The CDR3 spans 13 residues. The CDR3 loop reads CASRSSQGYGFTF. Written as DNA, the CDR3 is TGTGCCAGCCGATCGTCACAGGGCTATGGCTTCACCTTC.

This clonotype was seen ten or more times. The V and J genes are TRBV28 and TRBJ2-1, with 10 bases lining up with TRBD2. Trimming removed 6 bases from V and 0 bases from J; junction bases left unmatched: 2. The CDR3 contains 15 residues. Germline V CDR1 and CDR2: MDHEN, SYDVKM. This CDR3 is CASSPSGSSYNEQFF. Here the CDR3 DNA reads TGTGCCAGCAGCCCTAGCGGGAGCTCCTACAATGAGCAGTTCTTC.

This clonotype has just a few counts. This rearrangement joins TRBV5-1 to TRBJ2-5; possible D gene TRBD2, 5 bases. This CDR3 contains 13 residues. Germline lookup yields CDR1 SGHRS and CDR2 YFSETQ. Trimming left V 7 bases short and J 1 base short, with 11 bases between. The CDR3 bases are TGCGCCAGCCGACCTGAGGGCCAAGAGACCCAGTACTTC. It translates to CASRPEGQETQYF.

V usage is TRBV4-2 and J usage is TRBJ1-2; 8 positions match TRBD1. J gave up 8 bases and V 2 bases, and 13 bases lay outside the gene matches. Germline values: CDR1 LGHNA, CDR2 YNFKEQ. This CDR3 comprises 16 residues. The chain's CDR3 is CASSQLSGQGLRGYTF. CDR3 bases: TGTGCCAGCAGCCAATTATCTGGACAGGGTCTGAGAGGCTACACCTTC.

The genes are TRBV29-1 and TRBJ2-1; D call uncertain. The V and J ends lost 3 bases and 2 bases respectively, with 8 bases between them. The CDR3 covers 13 residues. The V gene's germline CDR1 is SQVTM and CDR2 ANQGSEA. CDR3: CSVEGQAYNEQFF. For the CDR3, the DNA is TGCAGCGTTGAGGGCCAAGCCTACAATGAGCAGTTCTTC.

This clonotype was detected only a few times. This chain connects TRBV12-3 or TRBV12-4 to TRBJ1-2; D may be TRBD1 (6 bases). This CDR3 has 17 amino acids. The germline V and J ends were trimmed by 3 bases and 7 bases, with 24 bases remaining between them. The CDR3 bases are TGTGCCAGCAGTTTCAAACGGGTCAGGGGACCTTCGGGTGGCTACACCTTC. Encoded protein: CASSFKRVRGPSGGYTF.

The chain employs TRBV9 and TRBJ1-1, with unresolved D. The V end lost 0 bases, the J end lost 2 bases, and 8 bases lay between the germline ends. Germline V gene sequence: CDR1 SGDLS, CDR2 YYNGEE. This CDR3 contains 14 residues. CDR3 DNA: TGTGCCAGCAGCGTAGCTGGTGCCAACACTGAAGCTTTCTTT. Translating it yields CASSVAGANTEAFF.

CDR3 loop: CASSLVSGPPSDEQFF. In DNA form, the CDR3 reads TGTGCCAGCAGCCTTGTATCTGGACCGCCCTCCGATGAGCAGTTCTTC. The chain recombines TRBV7-3 with TRBJ2-1; D gene ambiguous. The V end lost 5 bases, the J end lost 8 bases, and 22 bases lay between the germline ends. Germline V gene data show CDR1 as SGHTA and CDR2 as FQGTGA. This CDR3 spans 16 amino acids.

CDR3 residues: CASGLQGFGETQYF. The CDR3 DNA sequence: TGTGCCAGCGGCTTACAGGGTTTTGGAGAGACCCAGTACTTC. The J gene is TRBJ2-1, the V gene TRBV6-2 or TRBV6-3, with a possible D match to TRBD1 (6 bases). The J call may not be correct, given that the DNA end is closer to TRBJ2-5. The V gene's germline CDR1 is MNHEY and CDR2 SVGEGT. The CDR3 sequence is 14 residues long.

The J gene is TRBJ2-5, the V gene TRBV12-3 or TRBV12-4; D possibly matches TRBD1 or TRBD2 (5 bases each). The V end lost 1 base, the J end lost 4 bases, and 13 bases lay between the germline ends. The CDR3 sequence is 15 residues long. CDR3 sequence (DNA): TGTGCCAGCAGTTTAGAAACCGGGACCTTAGAGACCCAGTACTTC. It encodes CASSLETGTLETQYF.

The chain is built from TRBV12-3 or TRBV12-4 and TRBJ1-1; no clear D gene. Trimming stripped 2 bases from V and 8 bases from J, with 9 bases between. The CDR3 consists of 12 residues. CDR3 DNA: TGTGCCAGCAGTTTAAGGGCACAAGAAGCTTTCTTT. It yields the protein CASSLRAQEAFF.

This clonotype has only a few counts. V usage is TRBV3-1 and J usage is TRBJ1-1; perhaps TRBD1 as D (5 bases). The CDR3 runs 18 residues. V was cut by 0 bases and J by 1 base, with 18 bases left in between. Germline lookup yields CDR1 LGHDT and CDR2 YNNKEL (reference sequence). DNA of the CDR3: TGTGCCAGCAGCCAAGAAGGAGTTAGAAGGGGTCGGAACACTGAAGCTTTCTTT. Protein: CASSQEGVRRGRNTEAFF. The variable domain in full, with the rest retrieved from reference TRBV3-1 and TRBJ1-1, is DTAVSQTPKYLVTQMGNDKSIKCEQNLGHDTMYWYKQDSKKFLKIMFSYNNKELIINETVPNRFSPKSPDKAHLNLHINSLELGDSAVYFCASSQEGVRRGRNTEAFFGQGTRLTVV.

The J gene is TRBJ2-1, the V gene TRBV29-1; no definite D call. Trimming left V 6 bases short and J 10 bases short, with 10 bases between. The CDR3 spans 10 residues. Germline V gene lookup returns CDR1 SQVTM and CDR2 ANQGSEA. The DNA for the CDR3 is TGCAGCGTCCTGGTATACGAGCAGTTCTTC. It codes for CSVLVYEQFF.

J is TRBJ2-1 and V is TRBV29-1; no clear D gene. Trimming took off 1 base at V and 9 bases at J, with 7 bases between the two ends. Germline assignment: CDR1 SQVTM and CDR2 ANQGSEA. The CDR3 is 11 residues long. The CDR3 reads CSVEGSGEQFF. In DNA form, the CDR3 reads TGCAGCGTTGAAGGGTCGGGTGAGCAGTTCTTC.

The table lists this clonotype with many counts. The chain carries TRBV4-1 and TRBJ2-7; D gene unclear. Looked up from germline, CDR1 is MGHRA and CDR2 is YSYEKL. This CDR3 comprises 11 residues. With 0 bases removed from V and 5 bases from J, the gap between germline ends came to 2 bases. The CDR3 sequence is CASSQDNEQYF. DNA of the CDR3: TGCGCCAGCAGCCAAGATAACGAGCAGTACTTC.

The gene calls are TRBV4-1 and TRBJ2-1, with 9 nucleotides matching TRBD2. Looked up from germline, CDR1 is MGHRA and CDR2 is YSYEKL. With 0 bases clipped from V and 7 bases from J, the junction kept 1 base outside the gene matches. The CDR3 extends over 14 amino acids. DNA of the CDR3: TGCGCCAGCAGCCAAGATGCGGGAGGGAATGAGCAGTTCTTC. Translating gives CASSQDAGGNEQFF.

Here the CDR3 reads CASSFSTPSGEQYF. The CDR3, as DNA: TGTGCCAGCAGTTTCTCCACCCCTTCGGGCGAGCAGTACTTC. The V gene is TRBV12-3 or TRBV12-4, the J gene TRBJ2-7; no clear D. The CDR3 is made up of 14 amino acids. The V gene lost 3 bases and the J gene lost 6 bases, with 15 bases spanning the gap.

The rearrangement links TRBV29-1 to TRBJ2-3, with TRBD2 identical over 9 bases. Germline V CDR1 and CDR2: SQVTM, ANQGSEA. With 8 bases clipped from V and 0 bases from J, the junction kept 15 bases outside the gene matches. This CDR3 has 17 residues. The CDR3 nucleotides read TGCAGCCTGCGGGGGCTAGCGGGGAGTACTAGCACAGATACGCAGTATTTT. This sequence encodes CSLRGLAGSTSTDTQYF.

V gene TRBV7-6 combines with J gene TRBJ1-5, with D unresolved. The CDR3 loop spans 17 amino acids. V lost 5 bases to trimming and J lost 1 base, with 18 bases between them. The germline V gene has CDR1 SGHVS and CDR2 FNYEAQ. CDR3 bases: TGTGCCAGCAGCCCAGGCCCCTCGGGTGAGAGCAATCAGCCCCAGCATTTT. Its protein product is CASSPGPSGESNQPQHF.

This chain uses TRBV9 with TRBJ2-1; D may be TRBD2 (5 bases). The CDR3 runs to 16 residues. Germline CDR1 is SGDLS and CDR2 is YYNGEE. The V end lost 3 bases, the J end lost 0 bases, and 13 bases lay between the germline ends. The CDR3 sequence is CASSGATSSSYNEQFF. The DNA for the CDR3 is TGTGCCAGCAGCGGGGCCACTAGTAGCTCCTACAATGAGCAGTTCTTC.

This clonotype was counted only a few times. The chain couples TRBV5-1 to TRBJ1-1, with D possibly being TRBD1 (6 bases). The germline gives CDR1 SGHRS, CDR2 YFSETQ. Between the trimmed V and J ends, which lost 0 bases and 6 bases, there was a span of 12 bases. The length of the CDR3 is 14 residues. CDR3 residues: CASSLAGGDSEAFF. CDR3 in DNA: TGCGCCAGCAGCTTGGCCGGGGGCGACTCTGAAGCTTTCTTT.

The genes are TRBV24-1 and TRBJ2-5; 10 bases map to TRBD1. The end of the DNA aligns better with TRBJ2-1, so the J call may be wrong. Germline CDR1 is KGHDR and CDR2 is SFDVKD. This CDR3 is built from 13 residues. For the CDR3, the DNA is TGTGCATCCGGGACAGGGGACTACAATGAGCAGTTCTTC. Its protein product is CASGTGDYNEQFF.